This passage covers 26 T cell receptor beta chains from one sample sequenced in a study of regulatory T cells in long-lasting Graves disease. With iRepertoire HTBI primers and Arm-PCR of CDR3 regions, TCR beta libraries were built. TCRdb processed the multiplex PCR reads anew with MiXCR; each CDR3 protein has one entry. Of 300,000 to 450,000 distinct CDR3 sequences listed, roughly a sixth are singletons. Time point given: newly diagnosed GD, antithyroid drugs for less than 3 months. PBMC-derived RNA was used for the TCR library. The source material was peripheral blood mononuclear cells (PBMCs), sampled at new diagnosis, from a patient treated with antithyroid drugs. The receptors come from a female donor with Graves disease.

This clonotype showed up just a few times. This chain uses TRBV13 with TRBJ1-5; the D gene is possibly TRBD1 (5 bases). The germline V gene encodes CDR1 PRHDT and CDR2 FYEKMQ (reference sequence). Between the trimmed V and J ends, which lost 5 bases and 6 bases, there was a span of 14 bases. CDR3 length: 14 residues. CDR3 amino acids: CASSIRVRSQPQHF. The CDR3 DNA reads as TGTGCCAGCAGCATCAGGGTTAGGAGTCAGCCCCAGCATTTT.

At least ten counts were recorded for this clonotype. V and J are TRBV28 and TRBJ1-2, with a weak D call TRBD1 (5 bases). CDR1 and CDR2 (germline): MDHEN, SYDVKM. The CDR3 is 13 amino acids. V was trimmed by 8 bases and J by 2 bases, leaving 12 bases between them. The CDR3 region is CASGDGPNYGYTF. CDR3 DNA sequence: TGTGCCAGCGGGGACGGACCAAACTATGGCTACACCTTC.

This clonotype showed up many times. This chain's CDR3 is CASRVTLEAFF. As DNA, the CDR3 is TGTGCCAGCCGGGTAACCCTTGAAGCTTTCTTT. The chain links TRBV6-2 or TRBV6-3 to TRBJ1-1, with unresolved D. Trimming removed 8 bases from V and 7 bases from J, with 11 bases in between. In germline, CDR1 is MNHEY, CDR2 SVGEGT. The CDR3 has 11 amino acids.

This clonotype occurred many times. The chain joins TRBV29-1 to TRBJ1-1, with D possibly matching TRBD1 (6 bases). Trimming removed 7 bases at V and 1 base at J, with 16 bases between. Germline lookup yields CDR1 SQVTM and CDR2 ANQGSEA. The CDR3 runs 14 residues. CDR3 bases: TGCAGCGGCCAAGCCAGGGGCCCGAACACTGAAGCTTTCTTT. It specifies CSGQARGPNTEAFF.

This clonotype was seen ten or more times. The CDR3 DNA sequence: TGTGCCAGCAGTCCGAGCCGGGACTCCTACTACGAGCAGTACTTC. Translated: CASSPSRDSYYEQYF. The chain has TRBV27 and TRBJ2-7, with D possibly TRBD2 on 6 matching bases. The V end was cut by 5 bases, the J end by 3 bases, with 17 bases between. The CDR3 length is 15 residues. Germline assignment: CDR1 MNHEY and CDR2 SMNVEV (reference sequence).

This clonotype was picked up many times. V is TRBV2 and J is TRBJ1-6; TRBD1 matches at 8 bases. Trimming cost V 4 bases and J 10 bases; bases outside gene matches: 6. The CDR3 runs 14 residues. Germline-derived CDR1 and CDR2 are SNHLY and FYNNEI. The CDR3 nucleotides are TGTGCCAGCAGTGGTCAGGGGGCGCAATCACCCCTCCACTTT. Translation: CASSGQGAQSPLHF.

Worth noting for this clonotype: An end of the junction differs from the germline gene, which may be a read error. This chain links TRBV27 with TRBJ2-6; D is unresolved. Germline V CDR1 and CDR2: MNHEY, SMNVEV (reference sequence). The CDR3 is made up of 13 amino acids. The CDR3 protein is CANSPSGANVLTF. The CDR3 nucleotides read TGTGCCAACAGTCCTTCAGGGGCCAACGTCCTGACTTTC.

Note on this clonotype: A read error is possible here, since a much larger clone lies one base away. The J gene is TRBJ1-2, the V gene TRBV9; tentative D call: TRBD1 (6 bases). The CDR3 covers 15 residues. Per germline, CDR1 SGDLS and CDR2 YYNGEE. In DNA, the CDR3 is TGTGTCAGCAGCGGCGAAGAACAGGGCCTAGGCGGCTACACCTTC. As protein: CVSSGEEQGLGGYTF.

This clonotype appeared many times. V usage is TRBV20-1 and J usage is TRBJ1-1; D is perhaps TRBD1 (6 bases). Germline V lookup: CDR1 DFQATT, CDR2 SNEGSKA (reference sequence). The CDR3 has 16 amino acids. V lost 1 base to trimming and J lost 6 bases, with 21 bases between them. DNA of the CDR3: TGCAGTGCTAGAGCCCCCTTAGGGGGGGCTGATGCTGAAGCTTTCTTT. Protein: CSARAPLGGADAEAFF.

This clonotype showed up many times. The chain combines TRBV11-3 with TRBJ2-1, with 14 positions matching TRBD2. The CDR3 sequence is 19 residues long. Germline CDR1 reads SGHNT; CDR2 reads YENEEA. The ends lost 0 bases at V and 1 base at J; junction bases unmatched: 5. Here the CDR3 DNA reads TGTGCCAGCAGCTTAGACGGGACTAGCGGGAGTAGGTCCTACAATGAGCAGTTCTTC. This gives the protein CASSLDGTSGSRSYNEQFF. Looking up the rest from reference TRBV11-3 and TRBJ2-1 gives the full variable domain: EAGVVQSPRYKIIEKKQPVAFWCNPISGHNTLYWYLQNLGQGPELLIRYENEEAVDDSQLPKDRFSAERLKGVDSTLKIQPAELGDSAVYLCASSLDGTSGSRSYNEQFFGPGTRLTVL.

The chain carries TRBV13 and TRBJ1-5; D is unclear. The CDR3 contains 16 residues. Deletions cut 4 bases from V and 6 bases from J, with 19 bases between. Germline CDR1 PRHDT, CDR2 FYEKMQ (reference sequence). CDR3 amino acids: CASSSLRSGQTQPQHF. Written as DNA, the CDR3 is TGTGCCAGCAGCTCCCTACGATCGGGCCAGACTCAGCCCCAGCATTTT. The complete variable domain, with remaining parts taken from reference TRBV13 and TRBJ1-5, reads AAGVIQSPRHLIKEKRETATLKCYPIPRHDTVYWYQQGPGQDPQFLISFYEKMQSDKGSIPDRFSAQQFSDYHSELNMSSLELGDSALYFCASSSLRSGQTQPQHFGDGTRLSIL.

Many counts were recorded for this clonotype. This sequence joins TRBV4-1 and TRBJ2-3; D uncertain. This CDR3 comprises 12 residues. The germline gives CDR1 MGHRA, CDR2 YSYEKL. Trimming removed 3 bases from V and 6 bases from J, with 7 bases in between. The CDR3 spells CASSHLQDTQYF. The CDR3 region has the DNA TGCGCCAGCAGCCACTTGCAGGATACGCAGTATTTT.

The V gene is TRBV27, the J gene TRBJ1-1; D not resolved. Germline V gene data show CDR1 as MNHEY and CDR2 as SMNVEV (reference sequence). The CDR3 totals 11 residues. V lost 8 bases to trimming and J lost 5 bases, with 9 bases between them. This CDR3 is CASRGLTEAFF. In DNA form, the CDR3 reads TGTGCCAGCCGGGGTTTGACTGAAGCTTTCTTT.

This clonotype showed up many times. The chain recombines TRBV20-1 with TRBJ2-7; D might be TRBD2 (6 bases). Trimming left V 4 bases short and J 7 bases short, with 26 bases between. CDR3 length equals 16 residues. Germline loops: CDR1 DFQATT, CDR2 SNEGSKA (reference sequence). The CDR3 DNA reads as TGCAGTGCTACCGCCGGGACTCGACGGAGTGGTGCGGAGCAGTACTTC. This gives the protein CSATAGTRRSGAEQYF.

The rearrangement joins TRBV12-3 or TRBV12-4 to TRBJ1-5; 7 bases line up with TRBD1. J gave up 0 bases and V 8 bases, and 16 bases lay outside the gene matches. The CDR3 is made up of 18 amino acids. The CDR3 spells CASSSGTGASYSNQPQHF. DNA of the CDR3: TGTGCCAGCTCTTCCGGTACAGGGGCGAGTTATAGCAATCAGCCCCAGCATTTT.

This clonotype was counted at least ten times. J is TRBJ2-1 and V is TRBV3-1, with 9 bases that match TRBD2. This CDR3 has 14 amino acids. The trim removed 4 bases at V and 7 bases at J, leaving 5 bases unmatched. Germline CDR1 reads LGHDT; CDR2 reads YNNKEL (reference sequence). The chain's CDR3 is CASSPGTSRNEQFF. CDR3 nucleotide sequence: TGTGCCAGCAGCCCCGGGACTAGCAGGAATGAGCAGTTCTTC.

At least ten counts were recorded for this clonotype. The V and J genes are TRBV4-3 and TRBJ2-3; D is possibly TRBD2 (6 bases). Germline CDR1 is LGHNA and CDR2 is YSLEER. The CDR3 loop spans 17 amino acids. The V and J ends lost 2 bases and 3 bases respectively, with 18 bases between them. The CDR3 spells CASSQLARLGLTDTQYF. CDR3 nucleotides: TGCGCCAGCAGCCAACTTGCAAGACTAGGTCTAACAGATACGCAGTATTTT.

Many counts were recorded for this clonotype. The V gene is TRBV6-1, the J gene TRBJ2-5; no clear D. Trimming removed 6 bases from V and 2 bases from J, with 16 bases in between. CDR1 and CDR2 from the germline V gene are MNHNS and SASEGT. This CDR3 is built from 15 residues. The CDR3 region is CASSPPPRRQETQYF. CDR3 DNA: TGTGCCAGCAGCCCGCCCCCTAGGCGGCAAGAGACCCAGTACTTC.

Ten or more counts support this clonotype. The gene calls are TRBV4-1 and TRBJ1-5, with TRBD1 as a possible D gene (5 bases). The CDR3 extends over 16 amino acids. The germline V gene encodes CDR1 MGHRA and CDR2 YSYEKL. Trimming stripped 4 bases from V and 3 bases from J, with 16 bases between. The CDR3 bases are TGCGCCAGCAGCCTTAAGAGGCCAGGGTACAATCAGCCCCAGCATTTT. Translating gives CASSLKRPGYNQPQHF.

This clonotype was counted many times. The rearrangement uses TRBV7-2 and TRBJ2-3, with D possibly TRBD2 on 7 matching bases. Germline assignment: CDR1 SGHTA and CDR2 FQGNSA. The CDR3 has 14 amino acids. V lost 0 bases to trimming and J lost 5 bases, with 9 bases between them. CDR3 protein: CASSLAGGGDTQYF. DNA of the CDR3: TGTGCCAGCAGCTTAGCGGGAGGGGGAGATACGCAGTATTTT.

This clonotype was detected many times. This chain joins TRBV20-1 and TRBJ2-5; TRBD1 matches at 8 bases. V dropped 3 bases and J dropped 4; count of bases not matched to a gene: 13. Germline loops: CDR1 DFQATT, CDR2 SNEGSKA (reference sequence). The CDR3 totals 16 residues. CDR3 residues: CSARGDSDRAAETQYF. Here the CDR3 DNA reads TGCAGTGCTAGGGGGGATTCGGACAGGGCGGCAGAGACCCAGTACTTC.

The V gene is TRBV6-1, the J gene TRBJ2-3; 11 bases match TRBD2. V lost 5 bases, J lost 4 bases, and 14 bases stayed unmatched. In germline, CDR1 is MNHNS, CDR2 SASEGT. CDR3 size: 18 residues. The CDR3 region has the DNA TGTGCCAGCAGTCCGGTGGGACTGACTAGCGGGACGGCAGATACGCAGTATTTT. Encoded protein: CASSPVGLTSGTADTQYF.

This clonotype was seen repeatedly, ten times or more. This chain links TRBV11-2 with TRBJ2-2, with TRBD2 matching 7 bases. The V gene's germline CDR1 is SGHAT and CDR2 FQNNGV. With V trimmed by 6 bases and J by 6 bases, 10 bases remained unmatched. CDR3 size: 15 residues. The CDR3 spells CASRSPGLQAGELFF. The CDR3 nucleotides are TGTGCCAGCAGAAGCCCGGGACTACAGGCCGGGGAGCTGTTTTTT.

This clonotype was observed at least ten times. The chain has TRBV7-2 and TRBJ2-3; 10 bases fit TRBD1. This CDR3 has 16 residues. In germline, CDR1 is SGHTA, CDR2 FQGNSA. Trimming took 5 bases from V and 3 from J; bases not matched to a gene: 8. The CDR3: CASSTAPGQGTDTQYF. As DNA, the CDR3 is TGTGCCAGCAGCACTGCCCCGGGACAGGGGACAGATACGCAGTATTTT.

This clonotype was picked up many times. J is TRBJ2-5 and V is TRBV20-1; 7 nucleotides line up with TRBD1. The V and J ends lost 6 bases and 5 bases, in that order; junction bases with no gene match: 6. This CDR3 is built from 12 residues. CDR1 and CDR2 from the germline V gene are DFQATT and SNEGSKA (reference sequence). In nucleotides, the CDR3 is TGCAGTGCGGCGGACAGGAGGGAGACCCAGTACTTC. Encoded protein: CSAADRRETQYF.

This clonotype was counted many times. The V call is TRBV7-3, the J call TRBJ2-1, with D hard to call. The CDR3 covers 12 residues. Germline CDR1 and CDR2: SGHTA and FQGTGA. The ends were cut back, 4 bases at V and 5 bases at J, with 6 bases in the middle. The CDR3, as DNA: TGTGCCAGCAGCTACAGTGACAATGAGCAGTTCTTC. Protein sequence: CASSYSDNEQFF.